These 3 T cell receptor beta chains came from one sample sequenced in a study of cytomegalovirus exposure and HLA in healthy donors. It was with 60 Vbeta and 13 Jbeta primers that the PCR ran. Clones were sequenced by immunoSEQ multiplex PCR, and TCRdb holds only the in-frame ones, with some missing. The repertoire has around 150,000 clones, roughly 84% of them found once; the top ten carry about 6%. The specimen was PBMCs. These receptors were obtained from a man aged 45-65 years in good health and CMV-seropositive.

This chain joins TRBV28 and TRBJ1-4; weak D call: TRBD1 (5 bases). Trimming pared 5 bases from V and 4 bases from J, leaving 11 bases between. The germline CDR1 and CDR2 sequences are MDHEN and SYDVKM. The CDR3 is 14 residues long. The chain's CDR3 is CASSGGDHNEKLFF. The CDR3 nucleotides are TGTGCCAGCAGTGGGGGGGACCATAATGAAAAACTGTTTTTT.

The chain couples TRBV28 to TRBJ2-4; weak D call: TRBD2 (5 bases). V lost 1 base and J lost 0, with 10 bases in between. This CDR3 contains 16 residues. Germline loops: CDR1 MDHEN, CDR2 SYDVKM. DNA of the CDR3: TGTGCCAGCAGTTTATTGGGAGATCTAGCCAAAAACATTCAGTACTTC. Protein product: CASSLLGDLAKNIQYF.

This chain connects TRBV5-1 to TRBJ2-2; 9 nucleotides line up with TRBD2. The V gene's germline CDR1 is SGHRS and CDR2 YFSETQ. V gave up 4 bases and J gave up 3 bases; unmatched junction bases: 7. CDR3 length: 16 amino acids. DNA for the CDR3: TGCGCCAGCAGCCTGACGGCGGGGGGGGACACCGGGGAGCTGTTTTTT. Its protein product is CASSLTAGGDTGELFF.